The source of this T cell receptor (beta chain) is a study of T cell repertoires in cytomegalovirus infection. About the study: Public TCR beta signatures marked donors with CMV infection and the matching HLA.

This clonotype came up a few times. Its antigen is as yet unknown. V was clipped by 5 bases and J by 6 bases, with 31 bases between them. The length of the CDR3 is 19 residues. Germline loops: CDR1 SGHVS, CDR2 FNYEAQ. MiXCR, applied by TCRdb to the reads, yields one record per CDR3 protein. The sample records some 900,000 distinct CDR3 sequences, roughly 33% being singletons. This specimen was cultured CD8+ T cells from PBMCs, taken from culture after CMV antigen stimulation. The rearrangement links TRBV7-6 to TRBJ1-2; no firm D call. The sequence was obtained from a human donor in good health (CMV status not recorded). Some clones in this sample may be carry-over from other donors' samples. The DNA of the CDR3 is TGTGCCAGCAGCACCCTTTGGGGTGTTTTAGATGCCCGGTCAAATGGCTACACCTTC. Its protein product is CASSTLWGVLDARSNGYTF.